This T cell receptor (beta chain) was documented in a study of early T cells in non-severe SARS-CoV-2 infection. Turning to the study itself: The authors sequenced bulk RNA from unsorted whole blood, leaving chains unpaired. General study findings and limits: The VDJdb matching leaned toward anti-spike CD8 responses and overlooked private and CD4 specificities.

V shed 4 bases and J 0 bases; nucleotides not matched to a gene: 1. The germline V gene has CDR1 SEHNR and CDR2 FQNEAQ (reference sequence). This CDR3 contains 15 residues. Each single cDNA molecule received a unique molecular identifier. TCRdb ran MiXCR on the 5' RACE reads and lists one entry per CDR3 protein. The profile covers some 48,000 distinct CDR3 sequences, with 6.2% appearing a single time and roughly 6.9% taken by the ten largest. The sample holds many counts of this clonotype. Its antigen is unidentified. The sequencing here drew on whole blood, taken at baseline. The TCR was taken from an adult who was a healthcare worker with PCR-confirmed SARS-CoV-2 infection or an uninfected control (not recorded which). The chain couples TRBV7-9 to TRBJ2-7, with 12 bases matching TRBD1. The CDR3 sequence: CASSSGQGASYEQYF. The CDR3 nucleotides are TGTGCCAGCAGCTCGGGACAGGGGGCCTCCTACGAGCAGTACTTC.